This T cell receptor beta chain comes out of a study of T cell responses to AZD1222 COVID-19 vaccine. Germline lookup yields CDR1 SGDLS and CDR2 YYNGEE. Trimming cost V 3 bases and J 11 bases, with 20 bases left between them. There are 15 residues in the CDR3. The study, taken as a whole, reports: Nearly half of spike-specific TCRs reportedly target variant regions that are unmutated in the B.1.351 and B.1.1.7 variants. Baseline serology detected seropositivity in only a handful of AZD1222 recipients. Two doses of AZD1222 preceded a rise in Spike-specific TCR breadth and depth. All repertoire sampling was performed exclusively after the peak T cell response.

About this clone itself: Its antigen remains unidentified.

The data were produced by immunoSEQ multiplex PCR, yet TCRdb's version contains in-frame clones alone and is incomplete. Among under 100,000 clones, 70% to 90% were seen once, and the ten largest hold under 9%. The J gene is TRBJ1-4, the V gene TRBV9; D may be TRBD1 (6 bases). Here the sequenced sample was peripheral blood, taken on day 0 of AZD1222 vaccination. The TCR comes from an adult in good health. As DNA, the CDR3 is TGTGCCAGCAGCGCGGACCAACCAGGGGAGGGTAAACTGTTTTTT. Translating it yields CASSADQPGEGKLFF.